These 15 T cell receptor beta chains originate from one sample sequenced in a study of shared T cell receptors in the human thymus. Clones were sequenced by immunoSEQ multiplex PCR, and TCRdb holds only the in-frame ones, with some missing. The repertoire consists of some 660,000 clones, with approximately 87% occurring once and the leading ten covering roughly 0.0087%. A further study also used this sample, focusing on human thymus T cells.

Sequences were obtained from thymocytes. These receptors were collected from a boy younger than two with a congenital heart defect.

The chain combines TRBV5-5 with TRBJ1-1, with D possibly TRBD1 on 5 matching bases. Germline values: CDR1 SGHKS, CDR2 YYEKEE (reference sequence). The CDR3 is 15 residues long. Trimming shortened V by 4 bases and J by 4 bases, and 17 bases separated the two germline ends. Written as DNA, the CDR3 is TGTGCCAGCAGCCACCTCGGACATCTGGGCACTGAAGCTTTCTTT. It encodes CASSHLGHLGTEAFF.

CDR3 region: CASGLAGDGSSYEQYF. The CDR3 DNA reads as TGTGCTAGTGGTTTGGCAGGGGACGGATCCTCCTACGAGCAGTACTTC. The chain carries TRBV12-5 and TRBJ2-7, with a possible D match to TRBD1 (6 bases). This CDR3 contains 16 residues. In germline, CDR1 is LGHNT, CDR2 FRNRAP. V was trimmed by 1 base and J by 0 bases, leaving 13 bases between them.

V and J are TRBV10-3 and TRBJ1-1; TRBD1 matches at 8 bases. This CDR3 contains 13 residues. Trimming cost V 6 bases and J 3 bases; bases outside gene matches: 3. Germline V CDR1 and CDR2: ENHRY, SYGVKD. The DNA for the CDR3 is TGTGCCATCAGGGACAGGGAAGACACTGAAGCTTTCTTT. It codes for CAIRDREDTEAFF.

CDR3 in amino acids: CASSQGGTGEETQYF. The CDR3 bases are TGTGCCAGCAGCCAAGGGGGGACAGGGGAAGAGACCCAGTACTTC. The genes are TRBV4-2 and TRBJ2-5; 10 bases align to TRBD1. CDR3 length: 15 residues. V lost 1 base to trimming and J lost 3 bases; unmatched junction nucleotides: 2. Per germline, CDR1 LGHNA and CDR2 YNFKEQ.

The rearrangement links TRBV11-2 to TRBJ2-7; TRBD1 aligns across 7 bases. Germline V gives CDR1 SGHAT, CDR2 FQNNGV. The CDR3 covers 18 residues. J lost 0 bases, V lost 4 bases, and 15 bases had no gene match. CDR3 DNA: TGTGCCAGCAGCTATAGTCCCAAGGGGGCCCGAAGCTCCTACGAGCAGTACTTC. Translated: CASSYSPKGARSSYEQYF.

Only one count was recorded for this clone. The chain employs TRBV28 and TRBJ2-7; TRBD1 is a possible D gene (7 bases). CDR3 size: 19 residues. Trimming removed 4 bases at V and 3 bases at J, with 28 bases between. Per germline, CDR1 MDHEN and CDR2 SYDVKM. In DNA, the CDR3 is TGTGCCAGCAGTTCGTGCGGCGACAGGGCCCAGCGGGCCCACTACGAGCAGTACTTC. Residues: CASSSCGDRAQRAHYEQYF.

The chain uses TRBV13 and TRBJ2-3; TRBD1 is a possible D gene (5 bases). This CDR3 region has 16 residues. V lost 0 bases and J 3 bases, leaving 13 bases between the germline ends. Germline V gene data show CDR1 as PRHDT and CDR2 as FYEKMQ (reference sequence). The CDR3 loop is CASSLGDKIGTDTQYF. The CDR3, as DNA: TGTGCCAGCAGCTTAGGGGACAAGATCGGAACAGATACGCAGTATTTT.

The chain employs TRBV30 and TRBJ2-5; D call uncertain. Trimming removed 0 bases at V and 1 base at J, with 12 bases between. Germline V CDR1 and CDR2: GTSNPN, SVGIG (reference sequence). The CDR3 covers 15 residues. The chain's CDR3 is CAWSVLNPSQETQYF. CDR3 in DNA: TGTGCCTGGAGTGTACTGAACCCATCCCAAGAGACCCAGTACTTC.

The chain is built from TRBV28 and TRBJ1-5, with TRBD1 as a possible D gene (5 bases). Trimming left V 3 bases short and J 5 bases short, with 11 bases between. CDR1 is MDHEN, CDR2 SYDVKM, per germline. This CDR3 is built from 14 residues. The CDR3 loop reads CASSFRGDHQPQHF. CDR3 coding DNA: TGTGCCAGCAGTTTCCGGGGGGACCATCAGCCCCAGCATTTT.

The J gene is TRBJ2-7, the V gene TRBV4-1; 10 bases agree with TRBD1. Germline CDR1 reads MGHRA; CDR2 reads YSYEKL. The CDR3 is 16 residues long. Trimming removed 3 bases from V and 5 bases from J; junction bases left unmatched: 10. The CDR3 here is CASSHLIGDRGDEQYF. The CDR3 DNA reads TGCGCCAGCAGCCACCTAATCGGGGACAGGGGCGACGAGCAGTACTTC.

The chain's CDR3 is CASSPFRLAQEEYF. The CDR3 nucleotides are TGTGCCAGCAGCCCTTTTAGACTAGCGCAAGAGGAGTACTTC. The chain couples TRBV7-2 to TRBJ2-7, with 8 bases fitting TRBD2. Unmatched junction bases numbered 14, after V lost 5 bases and J lost 11 bases. CDR3 length equals 14 residues. CDR1 SGHTA and CDR2 FQGNSA come from the germline V gene.

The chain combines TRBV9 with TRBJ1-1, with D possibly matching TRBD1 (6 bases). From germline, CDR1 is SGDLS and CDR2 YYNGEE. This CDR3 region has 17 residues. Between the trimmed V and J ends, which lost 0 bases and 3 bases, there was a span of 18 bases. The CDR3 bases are TGTGCCAGCAGCGTAGGAGGTCAGGGGAGGGTTGACACTGAAGCTTTCTTT. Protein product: CASSVGGQGRVDTEAFF.

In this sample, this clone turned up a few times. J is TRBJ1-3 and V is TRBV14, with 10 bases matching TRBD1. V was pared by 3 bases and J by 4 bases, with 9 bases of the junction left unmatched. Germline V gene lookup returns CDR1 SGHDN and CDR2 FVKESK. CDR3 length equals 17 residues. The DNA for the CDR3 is TGTGCCAGCAGCCAGGGAGGACAGGGGGAGCCGGGAAACACCATATATTTT. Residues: CASSQGGQGEPGNTIYF. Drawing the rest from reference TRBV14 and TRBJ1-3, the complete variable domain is EAGVTQFPSHSVIEKGQTVTLRCDPISGHDNLYWYRRVMGKEIKFLLHFVKESKQDESGMPNNRFLAERTGGTYSTLKVQPAELEDSGVYFCASSQGGQGEPGNTIYFGEGSWLTVV.

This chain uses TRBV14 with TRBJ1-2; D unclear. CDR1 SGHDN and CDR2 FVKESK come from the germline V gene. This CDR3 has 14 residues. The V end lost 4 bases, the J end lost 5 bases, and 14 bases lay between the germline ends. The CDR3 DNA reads TGTGCCAGCAGCCCGAGACACCCGCATTATGGCTACACCTTC. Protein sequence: CASSPRHPHYGYTF.

CDR3 amino acids: CAWIPTSGSPHEQYF. In nucleotides, the CDR3 is TGTGCCTGGATCCCAACTAGCGGGAGTCCCCACGAGCAGTACTTC. J is TRBJ2-7 and V is TRBV30, with 11 bases that match TRBD2. The CDR3 spans 15 residues. V shed 4 bases, J shed 5 bases, and the junction held 10 bases outside the gene matches. Germline loops: CDR1 GTSNPN, CDR2 SVGIG (reference sequence).